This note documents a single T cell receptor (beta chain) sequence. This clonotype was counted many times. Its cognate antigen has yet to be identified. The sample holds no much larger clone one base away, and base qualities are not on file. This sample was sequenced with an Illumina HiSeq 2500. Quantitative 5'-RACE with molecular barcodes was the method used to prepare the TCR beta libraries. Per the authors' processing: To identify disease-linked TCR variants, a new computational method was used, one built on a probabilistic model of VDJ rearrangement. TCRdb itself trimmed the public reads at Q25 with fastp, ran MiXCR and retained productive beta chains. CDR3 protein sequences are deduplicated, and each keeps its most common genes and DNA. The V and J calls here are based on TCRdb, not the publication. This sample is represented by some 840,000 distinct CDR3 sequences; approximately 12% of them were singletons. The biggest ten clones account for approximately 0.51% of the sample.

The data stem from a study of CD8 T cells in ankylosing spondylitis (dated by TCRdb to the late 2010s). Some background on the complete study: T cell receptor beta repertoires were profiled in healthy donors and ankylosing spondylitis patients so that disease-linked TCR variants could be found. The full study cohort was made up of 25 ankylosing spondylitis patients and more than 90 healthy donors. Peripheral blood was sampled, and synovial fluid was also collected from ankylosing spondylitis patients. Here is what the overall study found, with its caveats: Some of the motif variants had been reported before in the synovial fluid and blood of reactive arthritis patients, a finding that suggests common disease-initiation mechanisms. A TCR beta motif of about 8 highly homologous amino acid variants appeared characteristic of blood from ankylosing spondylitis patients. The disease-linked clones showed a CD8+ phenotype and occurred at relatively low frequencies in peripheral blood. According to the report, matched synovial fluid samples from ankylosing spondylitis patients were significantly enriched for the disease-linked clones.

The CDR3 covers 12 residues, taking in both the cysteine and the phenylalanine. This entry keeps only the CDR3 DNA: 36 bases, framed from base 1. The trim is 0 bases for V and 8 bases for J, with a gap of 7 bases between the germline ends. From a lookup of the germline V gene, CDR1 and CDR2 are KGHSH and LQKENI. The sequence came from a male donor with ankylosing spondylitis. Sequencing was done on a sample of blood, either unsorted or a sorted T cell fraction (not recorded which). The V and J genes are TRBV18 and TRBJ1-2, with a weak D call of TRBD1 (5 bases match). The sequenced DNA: TGTGCCAGCTCACCACCCCAGGGCGGCTACACCTTC. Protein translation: CASSPPQGGYTF.